Listed below are T cell receptor beta chains from one sample, sequenced in a study of patients and donors after allogeneic stem cell transplantation. TCRdb re-called the RT-PCR reads through MiXCR, storing one row per CDR3 protein. The sample carries about 160,000 distinct CDR3 sequences, 30% recorded once. Sequencing was carried out using blood, either unsorted or a sorted T cell fraction (not recorded which). The receptors shown here come from a human donor who was either an allogeneic HSCT recipient or a stem cell or donor lymphocyte infusion donor (not recorded which). It is not recorded whose cells these are; they may come from a transplant donor. Both conserved end residues are part of each CDR3. D genes are given only for firm matches. Clone size is given for some rows only: seen once, a few or many times, or a class if the clone is expanded.

>few|TRBJ1-2|TRBV27|NA
TGTGCCAGCAGCCAACGCAGTAACTATGGCTACACCTTC
CASSQRSNYGYTF
>few|TRBJ1-4|TRBV7-2|NA
TGTGCCAGCAGCTTATCACAGGCAAATGAAAAACTGTTTTTT
CASSLSQANEKLFF
>few|TRBJ1-2|TRBV7-2|TRBD1
TGTGCCAGCAGCACTCAGACAGGGGGAGGCTACACCTTC
CASSTQTGGGYTF
>many|TRBJ1-2|TRBV6-5|NA
TGTGCCAGCAGTCAGACAGCCTATGGCTACACCTTC
CASSQTAYGYTF
>NA|TRBJ2-6|TRBV11-2|NA
TGTGCCAGCAGAAGTCCCTTTACTAAGCCTGGGGCCAACGTCCTGACTTTC
CASRSPFTKPGANVLTF
>NA|TRBJ2-7|TRBV20-1|NA
TGCAGTGCTGCCTCTAACTACGAGCAGTACTTC
CSAASNYEQYF
>NA|TRBJ2-7|TRBV20-1|NA
TGCAGTGCTAGGGGGGAGGCCCAAACCTTTTACGAGCAGTACTTC
CSARGEAQTFYEQYF
>few|TRBJ2-2|TRBV7-9|TRBD2
TGTGCCAGCAGCTTGACTAGCGGGAGACACGGGGAGCTGTTTTTT
CASSLTSGRHGELFF
>many|TRBJ1-6|TRBV20-1|NA
TGCAGTGCTGGACAGCACGCTAATTCACCCCTCCACTTT
CSAGQHANSPLHF
>NA|TRBJ2-3|TRBV19|TRBD2
TGTGCCAGTAGTTCCCACTTACTAGCGTCCCTGGAGGAAGGCACAGATACGCAGTATTTT
CASSSHLLASLEEGTDTQYF
>NA|TRBJ2-5|TRBV7-2|NA
TGTGCCAGCAGCTTCTTACAGCCGGGATGGGGGCAAGAGACCCAGTACTTC
CASSFLQPGWGQETQYF
>few|TRBJ2-1|TRBV20-1|TRBD2
TGCAGTGCTAGAGATAGGACTAGCGGGAGTTACAATGAGCAGTTCTTC
CSARDRTSGSYNEQFF
>few|TRBJ1-6|TRBV3-1|TRBD1
TGTGCCAGCAGCGCACAGGGGAGGAATTCACCCCTCCACTTT
CASSAQGRNSPLHF
>few|TRBJ2-1|TRBV12-3/TRBV12-4|TRBD2
TGTGCCAGCAGTTGGAGACTAGCGGGCCATGAGCAGTTCTTC
CASSWRLAGHEQFF
>NA|TRBJ2-7|TRBV12-3/TRBV12-4|TRBD2
TGTGCCAGCAGTGCCGCCGGGACTAGCGGTCCCTACGAGCAGTACTTC
CASSAAGTSGPYEQYF
>once|TRBJ2-7|TRBV12-3/TRBV12-4|NA
TGTGCCAGCACCAGGGGGGCGGGAGGACTCCCCGAGCAGTACTTC
CASTRGAGGLPEQYF